Each of the 9 T cell receptor beta chains below was sequenced from the same sample in a study of blood T cell repertoires in COVID-19. Clones were read by immunoSEQ multiplex PCR, and TCRdb kept only the in-frame ones, dropping some. Of approximately 70,000 clones listed, roughly 80% were seen once; the top ten hold 9% to 10%. Sequencing was carried out using peripheral blood. These receptors were obtained from a woman older than 75 with acute or convalescent COVID-19.

The chain couples TRBV27 to TRBJ1-6; no firm D call. The CDR3 totals 16 residues. V was shortened by 4 bases and J by 6 bases, with 16 bases between the two germline ends. Germline V lookup: CDR1 MNHEY, CDR2 SMNVEV (reference sequence). CDR3 loop: CASSSLTAGSNSPLHF. The CDR3 DNA follows: TGTGCCAGCAGTTCCCTGACGGCGGGGAGTAATTCACCCCTCCACTTT.

The chain couples TRBV19 to TRBJ2-3; TRBD2 matches 9 bases. The CDR3 runs 15 residues. Looked up from germline, CDR1 is LNHDA and CDR2 is SQIVND (reference sequence). Unmatched junction bases numbered 6, after V lost 8 bases and J lost 0 bases. This CDR3 is CASYQRGASTDTQYF. The DNA for the CDR3 is TGTGCCAGTTATCAGCGGGGGGCCAGCACAGATACGCAGTATTTT.

This clone came up a few times. The genes are TRBV18 and TRBJ2-7, with D maybe TRBD1 (5 bases). Germline V gives CDR1 KGHSH, CDR2 LQKENI. V was cut by 3 bases and J by 5 bases, with 14 bases left in between. The CDR3 runs to 14 residues. CDR3 in DNA: TGTGCCAGCTCACCGTCTACAGGATCGGACGAGCAGTACTTC. Translating gives CASSPSTGSDEQYF. Full variable domain (missing parts from reference TRBV18 and TRBJ2-7): NAGVMQNPRHLVRRRGQEARLRCSPMKGHSHVYWYRQLPEEGLKFMVYLQKENIIDESGMPKERFSAEFPKEGPSILRIQQVVRGDSAAYFCASSPSTGSDEQYFGPGTRLTVT.

The gene calls are TRBV18 and TRBJ1-1; D not certain. The CDR3 runs to 16 residues. Trimming left V 3 bases short and J 3 bases short, with 17 bases between. Germline CDR1 KGHSH, CDR2 LQKENI. The CDR3 DNA reads as TGTGCCAGCTCACCGTTGCGCGCCGATCGGGACACTGAAGCTTTCTTT. As protein: CASSPLRADRDTEAFF.

The chain couples TRBV5-6 to TRBJ1-1; the D is unclear. CDR3 length: 11 residues. Germline V gene sequence: CDR1 SGHDT, CDR2 YYEEEE. V lost 3 bases to trimming and J lost 11 bases, with 11 bases between them. The CDR3 coding sequence is TGTGCCAGCAGCTGGTCGGGGAGGGCTTTCTTT. Its translation: CASSWSGRAFF.

J is TRBJ1-5 and V is TRBV19, with 12 nucleotides matching TRBD1. In germline, CDR1 is LNHDA, CDR2 SQIVND (reference sequence). The junction had 6 bases not matched to a gene; V was cut back by 3 bases and J by 3 bases. The CDR3 has 17 residues. The CDR3 nucleotides read TGTGCCAGTAGTATCGGGGACAGGGGGCCTTCCAATCAGCCCCAGCATTTT. Encoded protein: CASSIGDRGPSNQPQHF. The complete variable domain, with remaining parts taken from reference TRBV19 and TRBJ1-5, reads DGGITQSPKYLFRKEGQNVTLSCEQNLNHDAMYWYRQDPGQGLRLIYYSQIVNDFQKGDIAEGYSVSREKKESFPLTVTSAQKNPTAFYLCASSIGDRGPSNQPQHFGDGTRLSIL.

The rearrangement links TRBV3-1 (or the pseudogene TRBV3-2) to TRBJ1-2; D perhaps matches TRBD1 (5 bases). There are 17 residues in the CDR3. Trimming removed 3 bases at V and 4 bases at J, with 21 bases between. Per germline, CDR1 LGHDT and CDR2 YNNKEL (reference sequence). The CDR3 nucleotides read TGTGCCAGCAGCCACCCGCCCACAAGGGGCGTCACCTATGGCTACACCTTC. Translation gives CASSHPPTRGVTYGYTF.

The chain uses TRBV30 and TRBJ1-6; 10 bases agree with TRBD1. CDR3 length equals 16 residues. V was pared by 2 bases and J by 7 bases, with 8 bases of the junction left unmatched. Per the germline V gene, CDR1 is GTSNPN and CDR2 is SVGIG (reference sequence). DNA for the CDR3: TGTGCCTGGAGTCGACAGGGGGCCGGGGTAAATTCACCCCTCCACTTT. This translates into CAWSRQGAGVNSPLHF.

This clone was seen only once. V gene TRBV5-1 combines with J gene TRBJ2-5; tentative D call: TRBD1 (6 bases). The CDR3 covers 16 residues. Germline values: CDR1 SGHRS, CDR2 YFSETQ. V was shortened by 4 bases and J by 0 bases, with 16 bases between the two germline ends. For the CDR3, the DNA is TGCGCCAGCAGCCGCGCTATGACAGGAGACCAAGAGACCCAGTACTTC. Residues: CASSRAMTGDQETQYF.